This T cell receptor beta chain was sequenced during a study of tumor T cells in aggressive B-cell lymphoma. The CDR3 is 14 amino acids. Trimming took 6 bases from V and 12 from J; bases not matched to a gene: 12. CDR1 and CDR2 (germline): MGHDK, SYGVNS. TCRdb's table, derived via immunoSEQ multiplex PCR, lists solely in-frame clones and lacks some. Of about 11,000 clones in the sample, about nine tenths were seen once. Sequenced material: tumor tissue. This chain uses TRBV25-1 with TRBJ2-1, with 9 bases that match TRBD2. The sequence came from an adult with diffuse large B cell lymphoma. CDR3 sequence (DNA): TGTGCCAGCAGCGATAGGGGACTAGCTGACGGGCAGTTCTTC. Translating gives CASSDRGLADGQFF.